This note documents a single TCR beta chain sequence. The donors were in the 120-subject validation cohort, distinct from the roughly 700-subject first cohort. Measured with immunoSEQ multiplex PCR; TCRdb has only the in-frame clones, and not every one. Found here are under 150,000 clones, 88% of them singletons; the top ten hold about 6.9%. This CDR3 is built from 14 residues. CDR1 is SGHTS and CDR2 is YDEGEE in the germline V gene. Unmatched junction bases numbered 10, after V lost 6 bases and J lost 5 bases. These data are taken from a study of cytomegalovirus exposure and HLA in healthy donors. The sequenced material came from PBMCs. This chain joins TRBV5-8 and TRBJ2-5; 7 bases align to TRBD1. This receptor was identified in a young woman in good health and CMV-seropositive. The CDR3 DNA follows: TGTGCCAGCATCCTAAGACAGGGTTGGGAGACCCAGTACTTC. Its protein is CASILRQGWETQYF. Together with reference TRBV5-8 and TRBJ2-5, the CDR3 gives the full variable domain: EAGVTQSPTHLIKTRGQQATLRCSPISGHTSVYWYQQALGLGLQFLLWYDEGEERNRGNFPPRFSGRQFPNYSSELNVNALELEDSALYLCASILRQGWETQYFGPGTRLLVL.